The rows below give T cell receptor beta chains drawn from one sample of a study of blood T cell repertoires in COVID-19. Measured with immunoSEQ multiplex PCR; TCRdb has only the in-frame clones, and not every one. The table includes fewer than 450,000 clones, about 90% detected once. Material for sequencing was PBMCs or T cells enriched from blood (not recorded which). Receptors were obtained from a man younger than 35 who had recovered from COVID-19. Both conserved end residues are part of each CDR3. A D gene is named only where the DNA matches it firmly. The size entry is marked missing in some rows and otherwise reads once, few, many or a size class.

NA,TRBJ1-2,TRBV7-3,NA,TGTGCCAGCAGGCCAGGGGAAAACTATGGCTACACCTTC,CASRPGENYGYTF
TRBD1,TRBJ1-5,TRBV19,NA,TGTGCCAGTAGTCCTCTACCGGGAACAGGGGGACATCAGCCCCAGCATTTT,CASSPLPGTGGHQPQHF
TRBD2,TRBJ2-7,TRBV18,NA,TGTGCCAGCTCACCAGGAACGGGAGGCTCCTACGAGCAGTACTTC,CASSPGTGGSYEQYF
TRBD1,TRBJ1-2,TRBV10-1,NA,TGCGCCAGCAGTGAGTCAAGGCAGGGGGCAGTCCATGGCTACACCTTC,CASSESRQGAVHGYTF
NA,TRBJ1-1,TRBV7-6,NA,TGTGCCAGCAGCTACCCGTCAGGGGCGGCGGACACTGAAGCTTTCTTT,CASSYPSGAADTEAFF
TRBD1,TRBJ1-4,TRBV11-2,NA,TGTGCCAGCAGCTCCGACAGGGCAACTAATGAAAAACTGTTTTTT,CASSSDRATNEKLFF
NA,TRBJ2-3,TRBV4-1,NA,TGCGCCAGCAGCCAAGTCCCTAGCTCAGATACGCAGTATTTT,CASSQVPSSDTQYF
TRBD1,TRBJ1-5,TRBV2,once,TGTGCCAGCAGTGAAAGGGGACAGGGGAGAGATCAGCCCCAGCATTTT,CASSERGQGRDQPQHF
TRBD1,TRBJ1-2,TRBV4-1,NA,TGCGCCAGCAGCCAAGATCTTCGGGACAGGGGGCGGGACCACTATGGCTACACCTTC,CASSQDLRDRGRDHYGYTF
TRBD1,TRBJ2-7,TRBV7-9,NA,TGTGCCAGCAGCTTCCAGGGGGTAGGGGAGCAGTACTTC,CASSFQGVGEQYF
TRBD2,TRBJ2-3,TRBV4-1,NA,TGCGCCAGCAGCCACCGACTAGCGACCACAGATACGCAGTATTTT,CASSHRLATTDTQYF
NA,TRBJ2-7,TRBV7-9,few,TGTGCCAGCAGCTTTGGCAGCTACGAGCAGTACTTC,CASSFGSYEQYF
TRBD2,TRBJ2-1,TRBV14,NA,TGTGCCAGCAGCCAAGCAAGACTAGCCCTAGCGGGGGCCAATGAGCAGTTCTTC,CASSQARLALAGANEQFF
NA,TRBJ2-1,TRBV24-1,NA,TGTGCCACCAGTGAAGATTCAGGGTCCTACAATGAGCAGTTCTTC,CATSEDSGSYNEQFF
TRBD2,TRBJ2-3,TRBV19,NA,TGTGCCAGTAGTATGCTAGCGGGGGCCATTAGTACTAGCACAGATACGCAGTATTTT,CASSMLAGAISTSTDTQYF
TRBD2,TRBJ2-3,TRBV5-6,NA,TGTGCCAGCGGCTTTGGCGTCGGGGGGACCGGAGGTACGCAGTATTTT,CASGFGVGGTGGTQYF
NA,TRBJ2-7,TRBV19,NA,TGTGCCAGTAGTATGGGGGCAGGGCTCGGGCAGTACTTC,CASSMGAGLGQYF
TRBD1,TRBJ2-7,TRBV28,NA,TGTGCCAGCAGTTCTACGGGACAGGGGAACTTCTACGAGCAGTACTTC,CASSSTGQGNFYEQYF
NA,TRBJ2-3,TRBV27,NA,TGTGCCAGCAGCCTAACCGGGAGAAACACAGATACGCAGTATTTT,CASSLTGRNTDTQYF
NA,TRBJ2-3,TRBV9,NA,TGTGCCAGCAGCGGTCGGGGAATCACAGATACGCAGTATTTT,CASSGRGITDTQYF
TRBD1,TRBJ1-4,TRBV9,once,TGTGCCAGCAGCGTAGATGAAACAGGGGGCGTCTCTGGGGAAAAACTGTTTTTT,CASSVDETGGVSGEKLFF
NA,TRBJ1-2,TRBV15,NA,TGTGCCACCAGCAGAGATAATACAGTGACTAACTATGGCTACACCTTC,CATSRDNTVTNYGYTF
NA,TRBJ2-7,TRBV6-5,NA,TGTGCCACCCGGACAGCCTCCTCCTACGAGCAGTACTTC,CATRTASSYEQYF
NA,TRBJ2-7,TRBV13,NA,TGTGCCAGCAGCACCCGGGGCTACGAGCAGTACTTC,CASSTRGYEQYF
NA,TRBJ1-2,TRBV5-5,NA,TGTGCCAGCAGCTTGGCCCCCCGTACAGGGCCTCTGGGCTATGGCTACACCTTC,CASSLAPRTGPLGYGYTF
NA,TRBJ2-7,TRBV30,NA,TGTGCCTCCGTTGAAGGGAGCTCCTACGAGCAGTACTTC,CASVEGSSYEQYF
TRBD2,TRBJ2-5,TRBV5-6,NA,TGTGCCAGCAGCCACTTAGCGGGGGCCGGGGAGACCCAGTACTTC,CASSHLAGAGETQYF
NA,TRBJ1-5,TRBV28,NA,TGTGCCAGCAGTTTGGCAGGAATCAATCAGCCCCAGCATTTT,CASSLAGINQPQHF
NA,TRBJ1-3,TRBV5-6,once,TGTGCCAGCAGCTTGGGTACTGGAAACACCATATATTTT,CASSLGTGNTIYF
TRBD2,TRBJ2-7,TRBV6-6,NA,TGTGCCAGCACACCTAGCGGAAGGTACGAGCAGTACTTC,CASTPSGRYEQYF
TRBD1,TRBJ2-2,TRBV19,NA,TGTGCCAGTAGTGGGGGACAGGGGGTAGGAACCGGGGAGCTGTTTTTT,CASSGGQGVGTGELFF
NA,TRBJ2-5,TRBV3-1/TRBV3-2,NA,TGTGCCAGCAGCCAAGATCGGTCCGGAGAGACCCAGTACTTC,CASSQDRSGETQYF
NA,TRBJ1-5,TRBV19,NA,TGTGCCAGTAGTATACCAGGGAATAGCAATCAGCCCCAGCATTTT,CASSIPGNSNQPQHF
NA,TRBJ1-1,TRBV2,NA,TGTGCCAGCAGGTCCAGGAACACTGAAGCTTTCTTT,CASRSRNTEAFF
NA,TRBJ2-7,TRBV7-9,NA,TGTGCCAGCAGCCCTGCCTACGAGCAGTACTTC,CASSPAYEQYF
NA,TRBJ1-2,TRBV7-9,NA,TGTGCCAGCAGCGAGGGAAGATTTGGCTACACCTTC,CASSEGRFGYTF
NA,TRBJ1-5,TRBV6-1,few,TGTGCCAGCAGTGAATTGACGCGGGCGGATCAGCCCCAGCATTTT,CASSELTRADQPQHF
NA,TRBJ2-5,TRBV15,NA,TGTGCCGTAAGGGCCCTCTCTCGGGGAGAGACCCAGTACTTC,CAVRALSRGETQYF
NA,TRBJ1-5,TRBV24-1,NA,TGTGCCACCAGTGACCCTACAGGGAATGGTCAGCCCCAGCATTTT,CATSDPTGNGQPQHF
TRBD1,TRBJ1-6,TRBV2,NA,TGTGCCAGCAGGGACAGGGAGCCTTCCTATAATTCACCCCTCCACTTT,CASRDREPSYNSPLHF
TRBD1,TRBJ1-4,TRBV18,NA,TGTGCCAGCTCACCTACCTCTTCGGGACAGTACATTTTT,CASSPTSSGQYIF
NA,TRBJ1-1,TRBV6-5,NA,TGTGCCAGCAGGGGGGGGCAGAACACTGAAGCTTTCTTT,CASRGGQNTEAFF
TRBD1,TRBJ1-2,TRBV19,NA,TGTGCCAGTACCTTCGGGACAGGGCTCTATGGCTACACCTTC,CASTFGTGLYGYTF
TRBD2,TRBJ2-5,TRBV24-1,NA,TGTGCCACCGACCTCCACCCTGGACTAGCGGGGGGGCGGGAGACCCAGTACTTC,CATDLHPGLAGGRETQYF
NA,TRBJ2-2,TRBV2,NA,TGTGCCAGCGGGGTGGGAGTTACCGGGGAGCTGTTTTTT,CASGVGVTGELFF
NA,TRBJ1-4,TRBV5-6,NA,TGTGCCAGCAGCCTCTTCCAGTCGGGTGAAAAACTGTTTTTT,CASSLFQSGEKLFF
TRBD1,TRBJ1-5,TRBV19,NA,TGTGCCAGTAGTATACGCGACAGGGTGGGCACACCTAATCAGCCCCAGCATTTT,CASSIRDRVGTPNQPQHF
NA,TRBJ1-5,TRBV19,NA,TGTGCCAGTAGTATCAGGGTAGGAAGCAATCAGCCCCAGCATTTT,CASSIRVGSNQPQHF
NA,TRBJ1-5,TRBV3-1/TRBV3-2,once,TGTGCCAGCAGCCAATCGTGGGGGGATAGCAATCAGCCCCAGCATTTT,CASSQSWGDSNQPQHF
TRBD1,TRBJ1-1,TRBV3-1/TRBV3-2,NA,TGTGCCAGCAGCCAAGTAGCCAGGGGGGAGGAAGCTTTCTTT,CASSQVARGEEAFF
NA,TRBJ2-3,TRBV4-2,NA,TGTGCCAGCAGCCAAGATCTCTCCACAGATACGCAGTATTTT,CASSQDLSTDTQYF
TRBD2,TRBJ2-1,TRBV7-8,NA,TGTGCCAGCAGCAAACTAGCGGGAGGATCAAATGAGCAGTTCTTC,CASSKLAGGSNEQFF
TRBD1,TRBJ1-4,TRBV7-9,NA,TGTGCCAGCAGCGTTATCCCGGGACAGAAGAATGAAAAACTGTTTTTT,CASSVIPGQKNEKLFF
NA,TRBJ1-1,TRBV5-1,NA,TGCGCCAGCAGCTTGGCGGCAGGGATGAACACTGAAGCTTTCTTT,CASSLAAGMNTEAFF
TRBD2,TRBJ2-7,TRBV5-6,NA,TGTGCCAGCAGCGAGGGATGGACCGGGACTAGTTTCTACGAGCAGTACTTC,CASSEGWTGTSFYEQYF
NA,TRBJ2-2,TRBV15,NA,TGTGCCACCAGCAGAGTAGGGGAGGCGACGAACACCGGGGAGCTGTTTTTT,CATSRVGEATNTGELFF
TRBD2,TRBJ2-1,TRBV19,NA,TGTGCCAGTAGTAGCCTAGCGGGAGGGCCCTACAATGAGCAGTTCTTC,CASSSLAGGPYNEQFF
TRBD2,TRBJ2-1,TRBV9,NA,TGTGCCAGCAGCGTAGAGACCGGGAGGGCCAATGAGCAGTTCTTC,CASSVETGRANEQFF
NA,TRBJ2-3,TRBV5-1,NA,TGCGCCAGCAGCTTGACAGGGGGGGAGGATACGCAGTATTTT,CASSLTGGEDTQYF